This TCR beta chain was observed in a study of cytomegalovirus exposure and HLA in healthy donors (dated by TCRdb to 2016 to 2017). Context from the whole study: According to an earlier analysis of several hundred of the donors, about 190 million T cells yielded 90 million to 130 million unique TCR beta sequences and approximately 300 Gb of sequence data. Around 300 gigabases of sequencing data and tens of millions of unique TCR sequences were included in an early release covering roughly 600 HLA-typed donors. Of the approximately 400 genotyped donors, about 84% fell in the genetic ancestry cluster associated with self-reported Caucasian donors. The aim of the study was to test whether cataloging public T cell receptors could identify signatures of past pathogen exposure. The study used immunosequencing to profile the T cell repertoires of around 600 subjects and linked those repertoires to cytomegalovirus serostatus. In addition to the first cohort of 666 subjects, a separate validation cohort of under 150 different subjects was used. The study combined high-throughput TCR immunosequencing, statistical association of individual TCRs with disease status, and machine learning to predict cytomegalovirus infection status. In a later analysis, previously published TCR beta repertoires from 550 to 750 donors were re-analyzed and high-resolution HLA genotyping was added so that TCR occurrence patterns could be studied. The later analysis used no new phenotypic data to find candidate immune exposures, relying instead on TCR beta sequences and their occurrence across donors. An earlier analysis of around 540 of the donors applied high-throughput TCR beta sequencing to assess whether each TCR beta V gene segment acted as functional or pseudogenic. Donor age, sex, ethnicity and CMV serostatus were compiled alongside the repertoire data. In a later genetic analysis, genome-wide SNP genotypes for about 65% of the roughly 670 donors were used, and that subset was treated as a discovery cohort. Every discovery cohort repertoire had been produced on one sequencing platform. HLA typing covered class I and class II loci at four-digit resolution. Typing coverage varied by locus: 629-630 donors for A, B, C, DRB1 and DQB1; roughly 500 for DQA1; over 600 for DPA1; more than 450 for DPB1. Roughly five DR-DQ haplotypes were treated as single units for association and clustering because of strong linkage in the cohort. Among about 400 genotyped donors of the cohort, an average of around 250,000 unique TCR beta nucleotide sequences was sequenced per donor, of which 15% to 20% were non-productive.

Library preparation was by the immunoSEQ multiplex PCR assay. The multiplex PCR relied on a mix of 60 forward primers for TCR Vbeta segments and 13 reverse primers for TCR Jbeta segments. A multiplex PCR assay on genomic DNA amplified the CDR3 region of rearranged TCR beta genes. The Illumina HiSeq System was used to sequence the amplified TCR beta libraries as 87-base-pair reads. Per the authors' processing: A later analysis counted some 74 million unique TCR beta chains across the 700 or so repertoires, and around 9.9 million of these chains were shared by at least two donors. To remove PCR and sequencing errors, raw reads were error-corrected and collapsed into unique sequences using a nearest-neighbor algorithm that merged closely related sequences. To assign V, D and J gene segments, CDR3 sequences were aligned to IMGT reference sequences. Each retained sequence needed at least a six-nucleotide match to both a V gene segment and a J gene segment. A rearrangement was called productive if the CDR3 had no stop codons and remained in frame with V and J, and every other rearrangement was called non-productive. Following IMGT convention, CDR3 was defined as the stretch from the second conserved V-encoded cysteine up to the conserved J-encoded phenylalanine. Sequences without an unambiguous match to a single V gene segment were excluded from the earlier analysis of about 640 of the donors. An earlier analysis of about 600 of the donors called V segments functional above 56.7% productive rearrangements and segregating when the between-donor standard deviation exceeded 5%. A statistical classification framework was developed to diagnose cytomegalovirus status using the catalog of TCR beta chain sequences. V and J gene assignment, in a later analysis, came from comparing TCR nucleotide sequences with IMGT/GENE-DB human TR gene sequences. A later analysis assigned CDR3 sequences and most-parsimonious VDJ recombination scenarios with the TCRdist pipeline. In a later analysis, every TCR beta chain was defined by the combination of its CDR3 amino acid sequence and its V-gene family, and reads without a unique V-gene family were dropped. As a way to deal with suspected cross-contamination and a sequencing artifact, a later analysis dropped 500 to 700 nucleotide sequences that were highly shared and had low generation probability. For each public chain, a later analysis derived a clonal expansion index from normalized ranks of inferred template counts within each repertoire. Generation probabilities in a later analysis came from a VDJ recombination model fitted to out-of-frame rearrangements, and those results were checked against IGoR. In a later analysis, TCR-TCR, TCR-HLA and TCR-CMV co-occurrence was scored with hypergeometric tests, and a repertoire-size bias correction was applied to TCR pairs. In a later analysis, false discovery rates were estimated by permuting HLA or CMV assignments 20 times. In a later analysis, co-occurring TCRs were grouped using DBSCAN, with TCRdist sequence similarity added in when clustering inside HLA-allele-positive subsets. Repertoires with fewer than 30,000 or more than 120,000 public chains were left out of co-occurrence clustering, as were about 5 repertoires with anomalous nucleotide sharing. The table comes from immuneACCESS by way of TCRdb, which keeps in-frame sequences with V and J called. Part of the clones is missing from these tables; in studies checked, under half for an unresolved V gene and the rest for unknown reasons. V and J calls plus clone size are reproduced from that table; the DNA served to infer D and trimming. The sample data list around 200,000 clones, and around 89% of these were observed just once. The ten largest clones capture roughly 1% of the sample.

General study outcomes and caveats: Across donors, most TCR sequences were observed very rarely, whereas some public TCRs were present in many individuals. The cohort was sequenced for TCR beta chains only, and without alpha or paired-chain data the features that could be detected were limited. Linkage disequilibrium might explain the correlated functional status among segregating V segments, but an unknown experimental factor could not be ruled out. Over 15 rarely observed V segments, including chromosome 9 orphons, were excluded from the earlier analysis of some 590 of the donors because counts were too low. A further reported finding was that TCR beta sequences accurately predicted the HLA-A and HLA-B alleles for most subjects in the first cohort. In a later analysis, TCR association rates were found to vary across HLA loci, with the most associated TCRs seen for DRB1 alleles and the fewest for HLA-C alleles. Presence/absence analyses assumed roughly uniform sequencing depth across donors, an assumption that may not hold. The study listed 150 to 200 TCR beta chains as associated with cytomegalovirus. A later genetic analysis reported fewer N-insertions in productive TCRs among donors in an Asian-associated ancestry cluster than the roughly 620-donor mean. When HLA alleles, especially DR and DQ, strongly co-occurred, attributing TCR associations to individual alleles was difficult. A later analysis found that HLA-associated TCR beta chains were more clonally expanded and had lower generation probabilities than equally common non-associated chains. In vitro tests confirmed that a few of the cytomegalovirus-associated TCR beta chains recognize cytomegalovirus antigens. According to a later analysis, parvovirus B19, influenza, CMV and Epstein-Barr virus appeared linked to several top co-occurrence clusters. Most CMV-associated TCR beta chains appeared to be HLA-restricted in a later analysis, and the HLA associations seemed to be driven largely by CMV exposure. In an earlier analysis of fewer than 700 of the donors, most TCR beta V segments appeared in productive rearrangements about 90% or about 30% of the time, broadly matching IMGT annotations. For the cohort, immune exposure information was limited to CMV serostatus. The 87-base-pair reads could not distinguish some IMGT-functional V segments, including TRBV6-2 and TRBV6-3, so those segments were excluded. In a later analysis, around 15,000 TCR beta sequences were associated with specific HLA alleles at a false discovery rate of 0.05. In both the original and validation cohorts, the classifier was reported to diagnose cytomegalovirus status with high specificity and sensitivity. The authors suggested that the approach could potentially be generalized to other disease states and immunological phenotypes. V-gene and J-gene trimming of TCR beta chains was associated with a missense DCLRE1C variant in a later genetic analysis, and the association was replicated in an independent cohort. HLA typing was unavailable for some donors at each locus, so association tests used only the typed subset. A group of highly shared sequence variants was considered likely to be a technical artifact of the sequencing pipeline.

In total, about 650 healthy bone marrow donors made up the cohort. Cohort members were all nominally healthy when sampled, although unrecorded immune exposures were likely present. The donor tested CMV seronegative and was one of the 352 seronegative cohort members. Every donor gave a peripheral blood sample, and the peripheral blood mononuclear cells from that sample were used for TCR beta sequencing. The Qiagen DNeasy Blood Extraction Kit was used to extract genomic DNA from the blood cell samples. The germline V gene (reference sequence) supplies CDR1 SEHNR and CDR2 FQNEAQ. Trimming removed 5 bases from V and 8 bases from J; the gene matches leave 7 bases unexplained. Counted from cysteine to phenylalanine, this CDR3 has 14 amino acids. Of all the DNA, just the CDR3 is kept, 42 bases in frame from base 1. Turning to this clone: What antigen it recognizes has not been identified. No per-base quality is available; no much larger clone lies one base away.

The sequence was collected from a woman between 18 and 29 years old in good health and CMV-seronegative. Specimen: PBMCs. The chain was built from TRBV7-9 and TRBJ2-1, with TRBD2 matching 9 junction bases. The CDR3 protein sequence reads: CASSMGLAGDEQFF. The nucleotides read TGTGCCAGCAGCATGGGACTAGCTGGCGATGAGCAGTTCTTC.